The source of this T cell receptor beta chain is a study of cytomegalovirus exposure and HLA in healthy donors. Overall study: Unique TCRs numbering about 87 million, obtained from HLA-typed donors, made up an early data release.

With 60 Vbeta and 13 Jbeta primers, the PCR was carried out. Profiled with immunoSEQ multiplex PCR; TCRdb holds only in-frame clones, not every one. The table lists some 130,000 clones, 85% to 90% of them singletons. The CDR3 covers 16 residues. V was trimmed by 4 bases and J by 9 bases, leaving 19 bases between them. CDR1 is SGHTA, CDR2 FQGNSA, per germline. This TCR came from a young woman in good health and CMV-seronegative. The specimen sequenced was PBMCs. The chain links TRBV7-2 to TRBJ1-6; D is possibly TRBD1 (5 bases). The CDR3 DNA follows: TGTGCCAGCAGCTCAAGGCAGGGTATGGGAGGTTCACCCCTCCACTTT. Its protein is CASSSRQGMGGSPLHF. The variable domain in full, with the rest retrieved from reference TRBV7-2 and TRBJ1-6, is GAGVSQSPSNKVTEKGKDVELRCDPISGHTALYWYRQSLGQGLEFLIYFQGNSAPDKSGLPSDRFSAERTGGSVSTLTIQRTQQEDSAVYLCASSSRQGMGGSPLHFGNGTRLTVT.